The TCR beta chain described here comes from a study of tumor-infiltrating lymphocytes in oesophageal squamous cell carcinoma. V gave up 5 bases and J gave up 16 bases, with 18 bases separating them. The CDR3 is 12 amino acids. Germline values: CDR1 MDHEN, CDR2 SYDVKM. From the PCR reads, TCRdb called clonotypes with MiXCR, one entry per CDR3 protein. The data hold 15,000 to 20,000 distinct CDR3 sequences, with approximately 39% observed a single time. This clonotype was detected a few times. The clonotype was recovered from a male donor with esophageal squamous cell carcinoma. The J gene is TRBJ2-4, the V gene TRBV28, with D maybe TRBD1 (7 bases). Sequencing was performed on esophageal tumor tissue. CDR3 protein: CASSPHRQGGYF. CDR3 in DNA: TGTGCCAGCAGTCCACACCGACAGGGAGGTTACTTC.